The 2 T cell receptor beta chains presented below share a single source sample, sequenced in a study of cytomegalovirus exposure and HLA in healthy donors. The PCR ran on 60 Vbeta and 13 Jbeta primers. Measured with immunoSEQ multiplex PCR; TCRdb has only the in-frame clones, and not every one. Here the sample spans fewer than 200,000 clones, roughly 79% being singletons. The sample was PBMCs. Receptors were obtained from a woman aged 50 to 60 in good health and CMV-seronegative.

Of note for this clone: The same CDR3 is also encoded by other DNA sequences in this sample. The chain uses TRBV7-9 and TRBJ1-1; TRBD1 aligns across 10 bases. This CDR3 has 15 amino acids. V dropped 1 base and J dropped 5; count of bases not matched to a gene: 4. Germline V gene lookup returns CDR1 SEHNR and CDR2 FQNEAQ (reference sequence). The CDR3, as DNA: TGTGCCAGCAGCTTAGGAGACAGGGGGCATACTGAAGCTTTCTTT. The encoded protein is CASSLGDRGHTEAFF.

The chain joins TRBV7-8 to TRBJ2-5; possibly TRBD2 for D (6 bases). The assigned J gene may be wrong: the sequence end matches TRBJ2-7 better. Per germline, CDR1 SGHVS and CDR2 FQNEAQ. This CDR3 spans 13 amino acids. Here the CDR3 DNA reads TGTGCCAGCAGCTGGGGGGTGGGCGACGAGCAGTACTTC. This codes for CASSWGVGDEQYF.